This T cell receptor (beta chain) was captured by sequencing in a study of blood T cell repertoires in COVID-19. On the study more broadly: Sources were T cells, B-cell-depleted T cells, or PBMCs; the material itself was cDNA or gDNA.

Deletions cut 0 bases from V and 4 bases from J, with 4 bases between. The CDR3 extends over 12 amino acids. Looked up from germline, CDR1 is SGHRS and CDR2 is YFSETQ. Participants were aged about 18 to 100 years from about two dozen US areas. Participant-given clinical history determined each cohort assignment. In the original analysis: Estimated nucleated cell counts came from reference gene primer amplification. Only in-frame clones appear in the TCRdb table, and some are missing; sequencing was by immunoSEQ multiplex PCR. V and J calls and clone size are as listed in that table; D and trimming were resolved from the DNA. The sample contains some 260,000 clones, around 87% of which appear only once.

This clonotype was obtained from a woman aged 25 to 39 with acute COVID-19. Sequencing was carried out using PBMCs or T cells enriched from blood (not recorded which). This chain links TRBV5-1 with TRBJ1-1; D call uncertain. CDR3 amino acids: CASSLDLTEAFF. The CDR3 DNA follows: TGCGCCAGCAGCTTGGATCTCACTGAAGCTTTCTTT. The variable domain in full, with the rest retrieved from reference TRBV5-1 and TRBJ1-1, is KAGVTQTPRYLIKTRGQQVTLSCSPISGHRSVSWYQQTPGQGLQFLFEYFSETQRNKGNFPGRFSGRQFSNSRSEMNVSTLELGDSALYLCASSLDLTEAFFGQGTRLTVV.